The 5 T cell receptor beta chains below were found in one sample sequenced in a study of STAT5B mutations in CD4+ large granular lymphocyte leukemia. Assay used: immunoSEQ multiplex PCR; TCRdb lists only in-frame clones, some missing. The table lists about 34,000 clones, roughly 74% of them singletons. The sequenced sample consisted of CD4+ T cells from blood buffy coats. These receptors all come from a human donor in good health.

This chain connects TRBV19 to TRBJ1-1; TRBD1 might be the D (6 bases). Trimming shortened V by 4 bases and J by 4 bases, and 22 bases separated the two germline ends. CDR1 is LNHDA and CDR2 is SQIVND in the germline V gene (reference sequence). The CDR3 has 17 residues. CDR3 sequence: CASSSPPREGGGTEAFF. CDR3 DNA: TGTGCCAGTAGTAGTCCCCCGAGGGAGGGGGGGGGCACTGAAGCTTTCTTT.

In its sample, this clone was seen a few times. The chain employs TRBV18 and TRBJ1-1; D unclear. The germline V and J ends were trimmed by 3 bases and 3 bases, with 8 bases remaining between them. The CDR3 spans 13 residues. Germline-derived CDR1 and CDR2 are KGHSH and LQKENI. CDR3 sequence reads: CASSPGSDTEAFF. For the CDR3, the DNA is TGTGCCAGCTCACCGGGGAGCGACACTGAAGCTTTCTTT.

A single count supports this clone. This chain uses TRBV6-5 with TRBJ2-1; D is possibly TRBD1 or TRBD2 (5 bases each). Germline loops: CDR1 MNHEY, CDR2 SVGAGI. The CDR3 runs 13 residues. The V and J ends lost 6 bases and 7 bases respectively, with 13 bases between them. CDR3 DNA: TGTGCCAGCAGCCCGCCGGGGACGAATGAGCAGTTCTTC. Protein: CASSPPGTNEQFF.

J is TRBJ2-5 and V is TRBV6-1; D is perhaps TRBD1 (6 bases). CDR3 length equals 12 residues. V lost 3 bases and J 5 bases, leaving 7 bases between the germline ends. Germline CDR1 MNHNS, CDR2 SASEGT. CDR3 DNA sequence: TGTGCCAGCAGTGAGCAGGGGGAGACCCAGTACTTC. Protein product: CASSEQGETQYF.

J is TRBJ1-1 and V is TRBV19; no clear D gene. Germline V gene lookup returns CDR1 LNHDA and CDR2 SQIVND (reference sequence). The CDR3 has 11 residues. V dropped 6 bases and J dropped 11 bases, with 13 bases sitting between them. The CDR3, as DNA: TGTGCCAGTAGCGCGTACGAGTGGGCTTTCTTT. It yields the protein CASSAYEWAFF.